This T cell receptor (beta chain) was captured by sequencing in a study of cytomegalovirus exposure and HLA in healthy donors. Whole-study results and caveats: CMV serostatus was the only immune exposure information that was available. Earlier analysis found most TCR beta V segments productive about 87% or about 30% of the time. A missense DCLRE1C variant was associated with V- and J-gene trimming of TCR beta chains in a later analysis, and an independent cohort replicated the association.

13 Jbeta primers and 60 Vbeta primers were used for the PCR. This table comes from immunoSEQ multiplex PCR, and its TCRdb copy is limited to in-frame clones, with some not included. Altogether 200,000 to 250,000 clones are present, about 85% being singletons, with the ten largest covering 1% to 1.5%. This clone has just one count. What it recognizes is unknown. The CDR3 length is 11 residues. Germline CDR1 is SQVTM and CDR2 is ANQGSEA. Trimming stripped 5 bases from V and 3 bases from J, with 8 bases between. The TCR sequence derives from a human donor in good health. The rearrangement joins TRBV29-1 to TRBJ2-7, with a tentative D call TRBD2 (5 bases). Sequencing was carried out using PBMCs. The CDR3 sequence: CSVRDSYEQYF. CDR3 coding DNA: TGCAGCGTTCGGGATAGCTACGAGCAGTACTTC.